This is a list of T cell receptor beta chains from one sample in a study of T cells in Graves' hyperthyroidism and ophthalmopathy. A single record per CDR3 protein comes from TCRdb applying MiXCR to the multiplex PCR reads. The repertoire holds approximately 600,000 distinct CDR3 sequences, with approximately 15% as singletons. Sample: blood. The receptor source for this set is a woman in her twenties or thirties with Graves' hyperthyroidism that later progressed to Graves' ophthalmopathy. CDR3s include the opening cysteine and the closing phenylalanine or tryptophan. The order of the fields is V gene, J gene, clone size, D gene, CDR3 protein, CDR3 DNA. D genes are given only for firm matches. Clone size is stated in some rows and not others, as once, few, many or a class when expanded.

TRBV28	TRBJ2-7	NA	TRBD1	CASTQGVSEQYF	TGTGCCAGCACTCAGGGGGTCTCCGAGCAGTACTTC
TRBV30	TRBJ1-4	many	TRBD1	CAWSRLDRRNEKLFF	TGTGCCTGGAGTAGGTTGGACAGGAGAAATGAAAAACTGTTTTTT
TRBV24-1	TRBJ1-1	many	NA	CATSSAMNTEAFF	TGTGCCACCAGTTCAGCTATGAACACTGAAGCTTTCTTT
TRBV30	TRBJ1-5	NA	TRBD1	CAWSYSGQGFQPQHF	TGTGCCTGGAGTTACTCCGGACAGGGGTTTCAGCCCCAGCATTTT
TRBV15	TRBJ2-7	many	NA	CATSRDAIYEQYF	TGTGCCACCAGCAGAGATGCTATTTACGAGCAGTACTTC
TRBV24-1	TRBJ2-7	many	TRBD1	CATSTGTGRKEQYF	TGTGCCACCAGCACCGGGACAGGCCGGAAGGAGCAGTACTTC
TRBV27	TRBJ1-1	NA	TRBD1	CASSAPGTGHTEAFF	TGTGCCAGCAGCGCTCCCGGGACAGGCCACACTGAAGCTTTCTTT
TRBV27	TRBJ2-7	NA	NA	CASSRLGNAYEQYF	TGTGCCAGCAGCCGACTAGGAAACGCCTACGAGCAGTACTTC
TRBV28	TRBJ2-1	many	TRBD2	CASSSSGTSSNEQFF	TGTGCCAGCAGTTCGTCCGGGACTAGTTCCAATGAGCAGTTCTTC
TRBV6-1	TRBJ1-2	NA	NA	CASSTGSPNYGYTF	TGTGCCAGTTCAACTGGCTCCCCTAACTATGGCTACACCTTC
TRBV18	TRBJ2-1	NA	NA	CASSPVSQYNEQFF	TGTGCCAGCTCACCGGTCTCACAGTACAATGAGCAGTTCTTC
TRBV7-8	TRBJ1-3	few	NA	CASSLVVASGNTIYF	TGTGCCAGCAGCTTAGTTGTAGCTTCTGGAAACACCATATATTTT
TRBV28	TRBJ2-5	many	NA	CASSLSIASREGTQYF	TGTGCCAGCAGTTTATCAATCGCATCCCGGGAAGGGACCCAGTACTTC
TRBV5-1	TRBJ2-3	NA	NA	CASGMFGNPGWDTRYF	TGCGCCAGCGGCATGTTCGGGAATCCGGGCTGGGATACGCGGTATTTT
TRBV27	TRBJ2-7	many	NA	CASSPRQVSYEQYF	TGTGCCAGCAGTCCCAGACAGGTCTCTTACGAGCAGTACTTC
TRBV6-5	TRBJ2-3	many	TRBD2	CASSYSSLGLAASTDTQYF	TGTGCCAGCAGTTACTCGAGTTTAGGACTAGCGGCTAGCACAGATACGCAGTATTTT
TRBV18	TRBJ2-1	many	NA	CASLSDNEQFF	TGTGCCAGTTTGAGCGACAATGAGCAGTTCTTC
TRBV28	TRBJ1-4	many	NA	CASSNPQGNEKLFF	TGTGCCAGCTCCAACCCCCAGGGGAATGAAAAACTGTTTTTT
TRBV6-1	TRBJ2-7	many	NA	CATVGTQEYEQYF	TGTGCCACGGTAGGAACCCAAGAATACGAGCAGTACTTC
TRBV12-3/TRBV12-4	TRBJ2-5	many	NA	CASRALGGQETQYF	TGTGCCAGCCGTGCCCTGGGGGGCCAAGAGACCCAGTACTTC
TRBV6-1	TRBJ1-5	many	TRBD1	CASGQGPGQPQHF	TGTGCCAGTGGACAGGGCCCTGGGCAGCCCCAGCATTTT
TRBV28	TRBJ2-3	many	NA	CASTPWTPSTDTQYF	TGTGCCAGCACCCCGTGGACTCCTAGCACAGATACGCAGTATTTT
TRBV7-9	TRBJ2-1	many	NA	CASSTKGGTEQFF	TGTGCCAGCAGCACAAAGGGGGGCACTGAGCAGTTCTTC
TRBV12-3/TRBV12-4	TRBJ1-2	many	NA	CASRRRQEPNYGYTF	TGTGCCAGCAGACGACGACAGGAACCTAACTATGGCTACACCTTC
TRBV3-1	TRBJ2-1	many	TRBD1	CASSQDLRQGPNEQFF	TGTGCCAGCAGCCAAGATTTAAGACAGGGTCCCAATGAGCAGTTCTTC
TRBV2	TRBJ1-6	many	TRBD1	CASTRRTGGHSPLHF	TGTGCCAGCACCAGAAGAACAGGGGGCCATTCACCCCTCCACTTT
TRBV29-1	TRBJ2-7	NA	NA	CSVSRGEGYEQYF	TGCAGCGTTTCCCGAGGGGAAGGCTACGAGCAGTACTTC
TRBV20-1	TRBJ1-5	NA	TRBD1	CSAIDRGYSNQPEHF	TGCAGTGCTATCGACAGGGGTTATAGCAATCAGCCCGAGCATTTT
TRBV29-1	TRBJ2-3	many	TRBD1	CSVAPSTGGANTQYF	TGCAGCGTTGCCCCATCGACAGGGGGGGCCAATACGCAGTATTTT
TRBV27	TRBJ2-1	NA	NA	CASSTPPKKNKQFF	TGTGCCAGCAGTACGCCCCCTAAGAAGAATAAGCAGTTCTTC
TRBV3-1	TRBJ2-7	many	NA	CASSRLLGHEQYF	TGTGCCAGCAGCCGTCTTCTTGGCCACGAGCAGTACTTC
TRBV11-3	TRBJ1-1	few	NA	CASSLVPGMNTEAFF	TGTGCCAGCAGCTTAGTACCGGGAATGAACACTGAAGCTTTCTTT
TRBV28	TRBJ1-5	many	NA	CASSPLDQPQHF	TGTGCCAGCAGCCCTCTTGATCAGCCCCAGCATTTT